In its sample, the clone carrying this TCR beta chain was seen once. Its antigen is unidentified. Authors of the study amplified TCR beta CDR3 regions from RNA transcripts. The TCR CDR3 first-round RT-PCR relied on the HTBI primer set. TCRdb reanalysed the multiplex PCR reads using MiXCR and keeps one entry per CDR3 protein. Found here are nearly 600,000 distinct CDR3 sequences, approximately 15% of them singletons; the top ten hold about 6.6%. Enrolled ophthalmopathy patients presented with a Clinical Activity Score of at least 3, a NOSPECS grade of at least 4, and disease duration under 3 months. Exclusion of patients followed from uncontrolled infection, other autoimmune disease, pregnancy or lactation. The ends lost 3 bases at V and 3 bases at J; junction bases unmatched: 5. CDR1 and CDR2 from the germline V gene are SGDLS and YYNGEE. The CDR3 loop spans 15 amino acids. This sample stems from a study of T cells in Graves' hyperthyroidism and ophthalmopathy. Findings and caveats of the study: Blood also contained most expanded thyroid clonotypes above 0.001.

The V and J genes are TRBV9 and TRBJ1-1; TRBD1 agrees at 10 bases. Sequenced: blood. The sequence was collected from a woman aged 18-35 years with Graves' ophthalmopathy. In DNA form, the CDR3 reads TGTGCCAGCAGCGCGGCCGGGACAGGGGACACTGAAGCTTTCTTT. The encoded protein is CASSAAGTGDTEAFF.